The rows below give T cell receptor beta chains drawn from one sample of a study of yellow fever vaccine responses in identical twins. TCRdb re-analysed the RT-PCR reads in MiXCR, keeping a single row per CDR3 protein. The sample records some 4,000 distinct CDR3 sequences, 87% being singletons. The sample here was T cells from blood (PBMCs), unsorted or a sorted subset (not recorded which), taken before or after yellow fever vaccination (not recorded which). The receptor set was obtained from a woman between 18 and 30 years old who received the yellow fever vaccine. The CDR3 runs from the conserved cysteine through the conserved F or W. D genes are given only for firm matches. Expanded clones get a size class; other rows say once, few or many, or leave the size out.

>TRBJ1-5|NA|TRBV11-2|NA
TGTGCCAGCAGCTTAAAGGGGGATAGCAATCAGCCCCAGCATTTT
CASSLKGDSNQPQHF
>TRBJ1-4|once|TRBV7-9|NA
TGTGCCAGCAGCCTACAGGCTAATGAAAAACTGTTTTTT
CASSLQANEKLFF
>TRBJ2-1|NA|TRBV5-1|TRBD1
TGCGCCAGCAGCTTGACCGGGACAGCGTCCTACAATGAGCAGTTCTTC
CASSLTGTASYNEQFF
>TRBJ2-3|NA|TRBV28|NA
TGTGCCAGCAGTTTACAACAGTCTTTCACAGATACGCAGTATTTT
CASSLQQSFTDTQYF
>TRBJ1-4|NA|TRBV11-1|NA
TGTGCCAGCAGCACTGCCCCAACTAATGAAAAACTGTTTTTT
CASSTAPTNEKLFF
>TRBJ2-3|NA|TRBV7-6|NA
TGTGCCAGCAGCTTATTCGCAGATACGCAGTATTTT
CASSLFADTQYF
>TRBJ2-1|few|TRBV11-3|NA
TGTGCCAGCAGCTCCCGGAGTAGATTCAATGAGCAGTTCTTC
CASSSRSRFNEQFF
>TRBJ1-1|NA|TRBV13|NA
TGTGCCGGAATTCAGGGGAAAGGCACTGAAGCTTTCTTT
CAGIQGKGTEAFF
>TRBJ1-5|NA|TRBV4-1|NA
TGCGCCAGCAGCCAATCTTCGTCCAGCAATCAGCCCCAGCATTTT
CASSQSSSSNQPQHF
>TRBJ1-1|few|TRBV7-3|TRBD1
TGTGCCAGCAGCTTGAGGTCACAGGGGTCCACTGAAGCTTTCTTT
CASSLRSQGSTEAFF
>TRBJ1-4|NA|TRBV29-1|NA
TGCAGCGTCTCACAGGGATCTAATGAAAAACTGTTTTTT
CSVSQGSNEKLFF
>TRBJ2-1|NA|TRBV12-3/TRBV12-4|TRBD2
TGTGCCAGCAGCCCGGGGGGGCTAGAGGACTACAATGAGCAGTTCTTC
CASSPGGLEDYNEQFF
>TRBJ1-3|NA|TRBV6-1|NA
TGTGCCAGCTCCTTGGGGGAACCTTCTGGAAACACCATATATTTT
CASSLGEPSGNTIYF
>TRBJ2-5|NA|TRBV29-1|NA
TGCAGCGTTGAAACGGTCGCGGGAGAGACCCAGTACTTC
CSVETVAGETQYF
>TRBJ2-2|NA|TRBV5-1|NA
TGCGCCAGCAGCGGAGAGAGCACCACCGGGGAGCTGTTTTTT
CASSGESTTGELFF
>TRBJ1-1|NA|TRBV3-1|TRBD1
TGTGCCAGCAGCCAACAGGGGGATGACACTGAAGCTTTCTTT
CASSQQGDDTEAFF
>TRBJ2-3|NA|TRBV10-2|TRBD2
TGCGCCAGCAGTGAACCGGGACTAGCGTCCGCAGATACGCAGTATTTT
CASSEPGLASADTQYF
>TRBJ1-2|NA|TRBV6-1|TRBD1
TGTGCCAGCAGGTTTCCGGGACAGGGGAACTATGGCTACACCTTC
CASRFPGQGNYGYTF
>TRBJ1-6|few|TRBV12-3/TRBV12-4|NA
TGTGCCAGCAGGCTCAATAATTCACCCCTCCACTTT
CASRLNNSPLHF
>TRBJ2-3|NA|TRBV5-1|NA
TGCGCCAGCAGCCCTGTTGCAGATACGCAGTATTTT
CASSPVADTQYF
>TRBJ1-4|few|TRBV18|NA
TGTGCCAGCTCACAGTTACCTAATGAAAAACTGTTTTTT
CASSQLPNEKLFF
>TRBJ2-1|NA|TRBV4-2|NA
TGTGCCAGCAGCCAAGAAGCCCAGGGAAATTGGGATGAGCAGTTCTTC
CASSQEAQGNWDEQFF
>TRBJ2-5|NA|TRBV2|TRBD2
TGTGCCAGCAGTGTGATTAGCGGGGGGCAAGAGACCCAGTACTTC
CASSVISGGQETQYF
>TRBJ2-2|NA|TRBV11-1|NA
TGTGCCAGCAGCTCTGGGGCTGGCGCTACCTTCACCGGGGAGCTGTTTTTT
CASSSGAGATFTGELFF
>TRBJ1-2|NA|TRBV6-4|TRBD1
TGTGCCAGCAGTGACGGGACAGATATTAACTATGGCTACACCTTC
CASSDGTDINYGYTF
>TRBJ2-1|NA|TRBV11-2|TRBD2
TGTGCCAGCAGCGTACCTAGCGGGAGGGCGCATGAGCAGTTCTTC
CASSVPSGRAHEQFF